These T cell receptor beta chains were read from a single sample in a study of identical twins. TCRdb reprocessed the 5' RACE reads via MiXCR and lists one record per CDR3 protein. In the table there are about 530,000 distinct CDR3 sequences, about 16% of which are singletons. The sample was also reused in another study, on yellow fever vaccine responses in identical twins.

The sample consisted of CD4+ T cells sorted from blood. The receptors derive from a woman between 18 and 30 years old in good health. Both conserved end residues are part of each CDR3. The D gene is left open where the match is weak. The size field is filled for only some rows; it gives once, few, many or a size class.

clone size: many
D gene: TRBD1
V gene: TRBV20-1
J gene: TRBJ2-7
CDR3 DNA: TGCAGTGCTCGACAAGACAGGGGGCCGCACTACGAGCAGTACTTC
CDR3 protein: CSARQDRGPHYEQYF

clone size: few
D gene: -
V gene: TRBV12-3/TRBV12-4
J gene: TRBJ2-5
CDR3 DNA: TGTGCCAGCAGTCCCAGTGGGGGGGGGCGTCGGACCCAGTACTTC
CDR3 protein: CASSPSGGGRRTQYF

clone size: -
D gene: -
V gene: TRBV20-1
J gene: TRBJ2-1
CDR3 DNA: TGCAGTGCTAGCCTACAAGGGCGGCAAACATACAATGAGCAGTTCTTC
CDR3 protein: CSASLQGRQTYNEQFF

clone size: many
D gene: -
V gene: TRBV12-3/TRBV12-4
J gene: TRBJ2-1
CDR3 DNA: TGTGCCAGCAGTTTTCGCCTCAATGAGCAGTTCTTC
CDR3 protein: CASSFRLNEQFF

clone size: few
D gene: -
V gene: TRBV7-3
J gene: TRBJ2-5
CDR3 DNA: TGTGCCAGCAGCTTAAGGCGGGAAGAGACCCAGTACTTC
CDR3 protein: CASSLRREETQYF

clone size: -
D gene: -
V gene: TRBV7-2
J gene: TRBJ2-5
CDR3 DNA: TGTGCCAGCAGCTTTGGATGGGGTGAGACCCAGTACTTC
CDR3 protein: CASSFGWGETQYF

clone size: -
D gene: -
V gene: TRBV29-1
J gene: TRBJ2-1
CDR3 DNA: TGCAGCGTTGAAGGAGGGGAGCGTTCCTACAATGAGCAGTTCTTC
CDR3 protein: CSVEGGERSYNEQFF

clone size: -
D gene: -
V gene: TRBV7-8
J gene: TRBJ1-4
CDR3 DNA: TGTGCCAGCAGCTTAGTGGCGTCAGACAATGAAAAACTGTTTTTT
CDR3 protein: CASSLVASDNEKLFF

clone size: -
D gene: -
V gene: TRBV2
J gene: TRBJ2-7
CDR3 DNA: TGTGCCAGCAGTGAAAACCTCCCTGGGGACGAGCAGTACTTC
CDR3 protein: CASSENLPGDEQYF

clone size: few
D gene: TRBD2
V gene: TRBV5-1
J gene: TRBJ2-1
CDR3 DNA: TGCGCCAGCAGCCCACGGGGACTAGAGGAAATAGGCAATGAGCAGTTCTTC
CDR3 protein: CASSPRGLEEIGNEQFF

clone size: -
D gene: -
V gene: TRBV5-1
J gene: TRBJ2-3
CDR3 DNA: TGCGCCAGCAGCCCGTCGGCCCTCCTTGCAGCCACAGATACGCAGTATTTT
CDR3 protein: CASSPSALLAATDTQYF

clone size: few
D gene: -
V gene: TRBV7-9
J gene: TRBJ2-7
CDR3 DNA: TGTGCCAGCAGTCTCGAGGGGGCGGGAGGATCCTACGAGCAGTACTTC
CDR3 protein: CASSLEGAGGSYEQYF

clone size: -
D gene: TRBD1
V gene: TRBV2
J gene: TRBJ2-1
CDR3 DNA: TGTGCCAGGCGAGACAGGGGATTAGGTACGGAGCAGTTCTTC
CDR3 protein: CARRDRGLGTEQFF

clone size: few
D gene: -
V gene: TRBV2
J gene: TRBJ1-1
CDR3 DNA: TGTGCCAGCAGTGAAGCTCCGGACACTGAAGCTTTCTTT
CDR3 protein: CASSEAPDTEAFF

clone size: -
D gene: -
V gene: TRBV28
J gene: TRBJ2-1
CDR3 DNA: TGTGCCAGCAGTTTAGGGCGGGGTGGGTATGAGCAGTTCTTC
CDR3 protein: CASSLGRGGYEQFF

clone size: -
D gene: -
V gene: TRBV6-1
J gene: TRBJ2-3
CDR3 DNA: TGTGCCAGCAGGGGTAGCTGGAGTATAACAGATACGCAGTATTTT
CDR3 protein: CASRGSWSITDTQYF

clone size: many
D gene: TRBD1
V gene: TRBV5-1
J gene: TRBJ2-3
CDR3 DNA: TGCGCCAGCAGCTTGACAGGGGGATTAGTCACAGATACGCAGTATTTT
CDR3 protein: CASSLTGGLVTDTQYF

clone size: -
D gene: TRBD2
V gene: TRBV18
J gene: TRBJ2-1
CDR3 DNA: TGTGCCACCTCTAGCGGGAACGACAATGAGCAGTTCTTC
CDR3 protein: CATSSGNDNEQFF

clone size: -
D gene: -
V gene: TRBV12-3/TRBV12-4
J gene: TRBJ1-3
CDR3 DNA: TGTGCCAGCAGTTTCGGGCGACAGGTCGACCGAAACACCATATATTTT
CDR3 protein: CASSFGRQVDRNTIYF

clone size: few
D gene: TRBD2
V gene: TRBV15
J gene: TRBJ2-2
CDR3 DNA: TGTGCCACCAGCAGGAGAGGCGGGGGGGCCCGTACCGGGGAGCTGTTTTTT
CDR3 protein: CATSRRGGGARTGELFF

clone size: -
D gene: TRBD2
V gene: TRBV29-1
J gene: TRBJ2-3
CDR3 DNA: TGCAGCGTTTTGGGACCAAAAAGCGGGAGCTCAGATACGCAGTATTTT
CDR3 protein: CSVLGPKSGSSDTQYF

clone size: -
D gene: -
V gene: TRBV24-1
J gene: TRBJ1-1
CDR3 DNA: TGTGCCACCAAACAGGGCGCTGAAGCTTTCTTT
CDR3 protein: CATKQGAEAFF

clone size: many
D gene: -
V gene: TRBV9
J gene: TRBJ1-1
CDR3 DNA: TGTGCCAGCAGCCCTCAGACCCAAATGAACACTGAAGCTTTCTTT
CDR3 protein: CASSPQTQMNTEAFF

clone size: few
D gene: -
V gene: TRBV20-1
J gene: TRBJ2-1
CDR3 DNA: TGCAGTGCTAGAGATCTCGACAGCAGGGGCTACAATGAGCAGTTCTTC
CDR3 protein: CSARDLDSRGYNEQFF

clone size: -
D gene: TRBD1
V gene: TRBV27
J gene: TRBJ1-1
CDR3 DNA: TGTGCCAGCAGAGCCCTACAGGGGGCCACTGAAGCTTTCTTT
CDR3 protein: CASRALQGATEAFF

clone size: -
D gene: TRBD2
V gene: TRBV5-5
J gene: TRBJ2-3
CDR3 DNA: TGTGCCAGCAGCGCCACTAGCGGGGGGCCAGGGGATACGCAGTATTTT
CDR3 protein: CASSATSGGPGDTQYF

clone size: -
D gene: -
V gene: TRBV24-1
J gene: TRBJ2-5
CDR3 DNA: TGTGCCACCAGTGATTCCCCGGGACTCGCTCAAGAGACCCAGTACTTC
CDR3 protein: CATSDSPGLAQETQYF

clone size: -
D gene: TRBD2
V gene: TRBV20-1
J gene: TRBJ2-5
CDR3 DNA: TGCAGTGCTAGTGGGACTAGCGGTCGCCAAGAGACCCAGTACTTC
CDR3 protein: CSASGTSGRQETQYF

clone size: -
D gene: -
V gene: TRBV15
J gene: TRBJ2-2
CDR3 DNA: TGTGCCACCAGCAGAGCGGCAGACACCGGGGAGCTGTTTTTT
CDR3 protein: CATSRAADTGELFF

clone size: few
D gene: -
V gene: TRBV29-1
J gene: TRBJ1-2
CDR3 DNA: TGCAGCGGACTTGGCGCGAATGGCTACACCTTC
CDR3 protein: CSGLGANGYTF

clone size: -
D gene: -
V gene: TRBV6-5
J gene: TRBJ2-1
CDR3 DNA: TGTGCCAGCAGTTACACGCAGATCTCCTCCTACAATGAGCAGTTCTTC
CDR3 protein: CASSYTQISSYNEQFF

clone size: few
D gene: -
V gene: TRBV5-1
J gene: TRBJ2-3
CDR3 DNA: TGCGCCAGCAGCTTGTTAAAGGATACAGATACGCAGTATTTT
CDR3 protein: CASSLLKDTDTQYF

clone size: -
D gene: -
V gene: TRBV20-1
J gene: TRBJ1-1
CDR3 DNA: TGCAGTGCTCACATACGTAAGAACACTGAAGCTTTCTTT
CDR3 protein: CSAHIRKNTEAFF

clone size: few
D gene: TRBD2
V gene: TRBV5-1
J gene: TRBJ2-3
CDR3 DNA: TGCGCCAGCAGCACCGCAGCGGGGGGTGTAGATACGCAGTATTTT
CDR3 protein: CASSTAAGGVDTQYF

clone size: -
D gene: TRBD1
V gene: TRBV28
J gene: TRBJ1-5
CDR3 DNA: TGTGCCAGCAATACAGGGGGCATCAATCAGCCCCAGCATTTT
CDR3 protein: CASNTGGINQPQHF

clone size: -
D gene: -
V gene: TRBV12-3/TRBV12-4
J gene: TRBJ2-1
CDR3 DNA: TGTGCCAGCAGTTTTGGCCAGGGAGTCTACAATGAGCAGTTCTTC
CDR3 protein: CASSFGQGVYNEQFF

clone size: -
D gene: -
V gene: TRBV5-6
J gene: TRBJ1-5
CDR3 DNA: TGTGCCAGCAGCTATTGGCGACGGGGGGCGTCTATCCAGCCCCAGCATTTT
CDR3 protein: CASSYWRRGASIQPQHF